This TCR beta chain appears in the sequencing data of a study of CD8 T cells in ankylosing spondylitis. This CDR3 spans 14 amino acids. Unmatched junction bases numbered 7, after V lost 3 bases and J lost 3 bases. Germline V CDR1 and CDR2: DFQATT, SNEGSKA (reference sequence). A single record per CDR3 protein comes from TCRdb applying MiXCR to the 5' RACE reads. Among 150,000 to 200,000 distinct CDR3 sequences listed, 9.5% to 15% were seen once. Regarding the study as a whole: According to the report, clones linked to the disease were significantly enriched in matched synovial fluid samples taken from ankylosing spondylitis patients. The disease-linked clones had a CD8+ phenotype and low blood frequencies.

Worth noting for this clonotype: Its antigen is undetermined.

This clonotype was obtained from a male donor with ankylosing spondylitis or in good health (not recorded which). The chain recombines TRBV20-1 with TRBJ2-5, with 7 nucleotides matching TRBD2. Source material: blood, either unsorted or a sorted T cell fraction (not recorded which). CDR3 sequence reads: CSASRTRGEETQYF. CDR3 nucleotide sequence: TGCAGTGCTAGCAGGACTAGGGGAGAAGAGACCCAGTACTTC.